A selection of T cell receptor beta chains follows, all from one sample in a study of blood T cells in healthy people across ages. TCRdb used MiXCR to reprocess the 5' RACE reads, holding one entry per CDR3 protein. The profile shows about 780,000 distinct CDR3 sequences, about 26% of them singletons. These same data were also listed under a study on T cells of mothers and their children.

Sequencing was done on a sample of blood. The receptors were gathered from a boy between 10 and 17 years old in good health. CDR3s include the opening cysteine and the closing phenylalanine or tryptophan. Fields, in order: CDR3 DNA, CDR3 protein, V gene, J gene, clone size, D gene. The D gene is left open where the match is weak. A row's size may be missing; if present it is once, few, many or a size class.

DNA: TGTGCCAGCAGCAATTACAGGGGGCGCGGTGAAAAACTGTTTTTT
CDR3: CASSNYRGRGEKLFF
V: TRBV12-3/TRBV12-4
J: TRBJ1-4
size: -
D: TRBD1

DNA: TGTGCCAGTAGTTCCGGGCAGGACCCGAGCTCCTATAATTCACCCCTCCACTTT
CDR3: CASSSGQDPSSYNSPLHF
V: TRBV19
J: TRBJ1-6
size: -
D: -

DNA: TGCAGTGCTAGAGCGGACGACCAAGAGACCCAGTACTTC
CDR3: CSARADDQETQYF
V: TRBV20-1
J: TRBJ2-5
size: -
D: -

DNA: TGTGCCAGCAGCCCCGATGACAATGAGCAGTTCTTC
CDR3: CASSPDDNEQFF
V: TRBV12-3/TRBV12-4
J: TRBJ2-1
size: few
D: -

DNA: TGTGCCAGCAGCCCAAGGACACAAGCCTCCTACGAGCAGTACTTC
CDR3: CASSPRTQASYEQYF
V: TRBV7-3
J: TRBJ2-7
size: -
D: -

DNA: TGCGCCAGCAGCCAAGTGAGAGCTAGCGGGACCCAAGAGACCCAGTACTTC
CDR3: CASSQVRASGTQETQYF
V: TRBV4-1
J: TRBJ2-5
size: -
D: TRBD2

DNA: TGTGCCAGCGCACTAGCGGGGGGTGAGACCCAGTACTTC
CDR3: CASALAGGETQYF
V: TRBV19
J: TRBJ2-5
size: once
D: TRBD2

DNA: TGTGCCAGCAGGGAGGGAGGATACTATGGCTACACCTTC
CDR3: CASREGGYYGYTF
V: TRBV12-3/TRBV12-4
J: TRBJ1-2
size: -
D: -

DNA: TGTGCCACCAGCACACAGGGGGGGACCGGGGAGCTGTTTTTT
CDR3: CATSTQGGTGELFF
V: TRBV15
J: TRBJ2-2
size: -
D: -

DNA: TGTGCCAGCAGTGGGTTTATGACTGAAGCTTTCTTT
CDR3: CASSGFMTEAFF
V: TRBV2
J: TRBJ1-1
size: -
D: -

DNA: TGCAGTGCTAGAGATGGAAGGAGCTGGGTTGAGCAGTTCTTC
CDR3: CSARDGRSWVEQFF
V: TRBV20-1
J: TRBJ2-1
size: few
D: -

DNA: TGCAGCGTCAGGGGACAGATTAATGAAAAACTGTTTTTT
CDR3: CSVRGQINEKLFF
V: TRBV29-1
J: TRBJ1-4
size: -
D: TRBD1

DNA: TGTGCCAGCAGTTATCCCAGGGGGCCTTCTAACTATGGCTACACCTTC
CDR3: CASSYPRGPSNYGYTF
V: TRBV28
J: TRBJ1-2
size: once
D: TRBD1

DNA: TGCGCCACCAGCAGAGATTCTGGACAGGCCTTCTCCTACGAGCAGTACTTC
CDR3: CATSRDSGQAFSYEQYF
V: TRBV15
J: TRBJ2-7
size: -
D: TRBD1

DNA: TGTGCCAGCAGCCGGACAGGGGGACGTTACGGGGCTGAAGCTTTCTTT
CDR3: CASSRTGGRYGAEAFF
V: TRBV5-8
J: TRBJ1-1
size: -
D: TRBD1

DNA: TGCGCCAGCAGCCAAGGTCGGGGAACTGGAAACACCATATATTTT
CDR3: CASSQGRGTGNTIYF
V: TRBV4-1
J: TRBJ1-3
size: -
D: -

DNA: TGTGCCAGCAGCTTAATGCGGAGCAAAGAGACCCAGTACTTC
CDR3: CASSLMRSKETQYF
V: TRBV2
J: TRBJ2-5
size: -
D: -

DNA: TGTGCCTGCAGCAGGGGCTATGGCTACACCTTC
CDR3: CACSRGYGYTF
V: TRBV30
J: TRBJ1-2
size: few
D: -

DNA: TGCGCCAGCAGCTTTCTAGGTGTTGGTTTCGGAAACACCATATATTTT
CDR3: CASSFLGVGFGNTIYF
V: TRBV5-1
J: TRBJ1-3
size: few
D: -

DNA: TGTGCCTGGTCCTGGACAGGGGGGTTGGAGACCCAGTACTTC
CDR3: CAWSWTGGLETQYF
V: TRBV30
J: TRBJ2-5
size: few
D: TRBD1

DNA: TGTGCCAGCAGTGAAGCGTGGGGGGGGGCTGAGCAGTTCTTC
CDR3: CASSEAWGGAEQFF
V: TRBV6-1
J: TRBJ2-1
size: few
D: -

DNA: TGTGCCAGCAGGACTACAGGGGGGATCGGCGAGCAGTACTTC
CDR3: CASRTTGGIGEQYF
V: TRBV6-5
J: TRBJ2-7
size: -
D: TRBD1

DNA: TGCAGCGTTGGACAGTCAATCGAGTACGAGCAGTACTTC
CDR3: CSVGQSIEYEQYF
V: TRBV29-1
J: TRBJ2-7
size: few
D: -

DNA: TGTGCCAGCAGCATCGAACAGGGGGCAGGTGGGGAGACCCAGTACTTC
CDR3: CASSIEQGAGGETQYF
V: TRBV9
J: TRBJ2-5
size: -
D: TRBD1

DNA: TGCAGTGCTAGGAGGAGCGGGGGGCTCTCCTACGAGCAGTACTTC
CDR3: CSARRSGGLSYEQYF
V: TRBV20-1
J: TRBJ2-7
size: few
D: TRBD2

DNA: TGTGCCAGCAGTGCACCGGGACAGGGATCCTATGGCTACACCTTC
CDR3: CASSAPGQGSYGYTF
V: TRBV12-3/TRBV12-4
J: TRBJ1-2
size: few
D: TRBD1

DNA: TGCGCCAGTATCGGACAGGGGAACACTGAGGCTTTCTTT
CDR3: CASIGQGNTEAFF
V: TRBV4-1
J: TRBJ1-1
size: few
D: TRBD1

DNA: TGTGCCAGCTCTCCAGCCCGGACTAGCCTATCCTACGAGCAGTACTTC
CDR3: CASSPARTSLSYEQYF
V: TRBV18
J: TRBJ2-7
size: -
D: TRBD2